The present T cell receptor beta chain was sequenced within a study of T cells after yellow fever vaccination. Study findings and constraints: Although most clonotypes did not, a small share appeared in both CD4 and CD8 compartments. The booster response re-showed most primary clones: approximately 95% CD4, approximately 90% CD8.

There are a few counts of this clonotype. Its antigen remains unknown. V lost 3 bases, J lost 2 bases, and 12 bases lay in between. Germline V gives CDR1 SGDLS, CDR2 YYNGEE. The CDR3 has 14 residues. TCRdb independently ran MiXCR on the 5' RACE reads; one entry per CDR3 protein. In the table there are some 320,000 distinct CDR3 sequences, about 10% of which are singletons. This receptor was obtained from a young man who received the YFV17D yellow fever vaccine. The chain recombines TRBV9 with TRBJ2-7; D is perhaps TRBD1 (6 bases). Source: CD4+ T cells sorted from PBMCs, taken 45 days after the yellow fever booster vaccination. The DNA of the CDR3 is TGTGCCAGCAGCGCCAGGGACAATCCCTACGAGCAGTACTTC. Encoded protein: CASSARDNPYEQYF.